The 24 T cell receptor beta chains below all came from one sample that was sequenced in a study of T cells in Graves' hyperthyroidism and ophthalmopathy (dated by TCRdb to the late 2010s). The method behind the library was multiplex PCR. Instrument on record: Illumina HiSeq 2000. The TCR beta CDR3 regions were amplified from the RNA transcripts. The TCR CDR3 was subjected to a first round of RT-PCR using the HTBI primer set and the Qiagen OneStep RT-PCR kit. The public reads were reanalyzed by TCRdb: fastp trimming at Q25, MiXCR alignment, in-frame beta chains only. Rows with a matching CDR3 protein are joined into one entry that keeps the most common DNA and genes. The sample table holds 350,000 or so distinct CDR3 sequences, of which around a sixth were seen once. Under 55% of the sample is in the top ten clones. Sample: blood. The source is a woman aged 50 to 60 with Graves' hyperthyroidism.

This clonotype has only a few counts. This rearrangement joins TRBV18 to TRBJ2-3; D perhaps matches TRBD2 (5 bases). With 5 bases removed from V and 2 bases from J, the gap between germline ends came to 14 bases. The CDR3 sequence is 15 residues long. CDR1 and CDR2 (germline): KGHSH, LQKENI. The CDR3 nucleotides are TGTGCCAGCTCAGCCGTCCGGGGAACCACAGATACGCAGTATTTT. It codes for CASSAVRGTTDTQYF.

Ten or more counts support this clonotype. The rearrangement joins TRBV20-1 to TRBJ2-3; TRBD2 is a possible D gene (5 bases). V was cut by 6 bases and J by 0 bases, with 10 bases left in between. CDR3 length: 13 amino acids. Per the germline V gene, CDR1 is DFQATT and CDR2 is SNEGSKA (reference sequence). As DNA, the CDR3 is TGCAGTGCCACAGCGGCTAGCACAGATACGCAGTATTTT. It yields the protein CSATAASTDTQYF.

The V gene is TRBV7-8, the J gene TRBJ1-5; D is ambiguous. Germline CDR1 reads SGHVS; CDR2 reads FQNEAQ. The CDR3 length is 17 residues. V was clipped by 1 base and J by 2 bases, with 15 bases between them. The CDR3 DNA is TGTGCCAGCAGCTTAGAGGCCTCGCCCGGGGGCAATCAGCCCCAGCATTTT. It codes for CASSLEASPGGNQPQHF. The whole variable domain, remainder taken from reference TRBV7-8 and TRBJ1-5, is GAGVSQSPRYKVAKRGQDVALRCDPISGHVSLFWYQQALGQGPEFLTYFQNEAQLDKSGLPSDRFFAERPEGSVSTLKIQRTQQEDSAVYLCASSLEASPGGNQPQHFGDGTRLSIL.

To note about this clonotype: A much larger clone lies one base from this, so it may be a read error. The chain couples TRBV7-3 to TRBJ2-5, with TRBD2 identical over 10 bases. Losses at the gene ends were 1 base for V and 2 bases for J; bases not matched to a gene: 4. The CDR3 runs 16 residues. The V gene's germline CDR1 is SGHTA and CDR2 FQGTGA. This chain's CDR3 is CASSLRVAGGQETQYF. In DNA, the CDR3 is TGTGCCAGCAGCTTAAGGGTAGCGGGGGGTCAAGAGACCCAGTACTTC.

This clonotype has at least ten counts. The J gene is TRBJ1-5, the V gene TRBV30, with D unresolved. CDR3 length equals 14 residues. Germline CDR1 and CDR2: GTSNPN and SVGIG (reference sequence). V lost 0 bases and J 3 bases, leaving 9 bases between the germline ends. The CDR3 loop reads CAWSVEADNQPQHF. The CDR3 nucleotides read TGTGCCTGGAGTGTAGAGGCAGACAATCAGCCCCAGCATTTT.

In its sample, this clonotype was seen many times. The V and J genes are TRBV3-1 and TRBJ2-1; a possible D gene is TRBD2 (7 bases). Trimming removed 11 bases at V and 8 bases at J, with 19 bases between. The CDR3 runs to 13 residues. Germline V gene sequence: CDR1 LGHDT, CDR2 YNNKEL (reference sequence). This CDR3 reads CASADRGRDEQFF. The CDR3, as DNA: TGTGCCTCTGCAGATAGGGGGAGGGATGAGCAGTTCTTC.

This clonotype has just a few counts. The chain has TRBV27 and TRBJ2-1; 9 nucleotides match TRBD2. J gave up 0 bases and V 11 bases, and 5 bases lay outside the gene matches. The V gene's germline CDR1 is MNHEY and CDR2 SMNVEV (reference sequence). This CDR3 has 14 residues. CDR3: CASVAGVSYNEQFF. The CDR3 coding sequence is TGTGCCTCCGTAGCGGGAGTCTCCTACAATGAGCAGTTCTTC.

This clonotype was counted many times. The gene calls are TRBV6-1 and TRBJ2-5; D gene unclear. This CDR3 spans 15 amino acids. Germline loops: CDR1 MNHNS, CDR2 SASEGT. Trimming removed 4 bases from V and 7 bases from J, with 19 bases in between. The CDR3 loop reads CASSVARAPVGTQYF. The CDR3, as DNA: TGTGCCAGCAGTGTCGCTAGGGCCCCAGTCGGGACCCAGTACTTC.

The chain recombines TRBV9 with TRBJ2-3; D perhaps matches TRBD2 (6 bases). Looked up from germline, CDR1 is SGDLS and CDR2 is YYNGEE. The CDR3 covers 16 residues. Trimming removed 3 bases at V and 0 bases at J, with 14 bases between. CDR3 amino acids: CASSASSGGSTDTQYF. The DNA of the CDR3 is TGTGCCAGCAGCGCGAGTAGCGGAGGAAGCACAGATACGCAGTATTTT.

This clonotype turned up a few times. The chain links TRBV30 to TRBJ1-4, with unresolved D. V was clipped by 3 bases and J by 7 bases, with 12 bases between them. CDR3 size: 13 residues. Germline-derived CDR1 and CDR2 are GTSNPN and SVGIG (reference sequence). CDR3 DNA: TGTGCCTGGAGGGGTTTATCAAGTGAAAAACTGTTTTTT. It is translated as CAWRGLSSEKLFF.

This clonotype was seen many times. The CDR3 spells CASSTDRGADTQYF. Written as DNA, the CDR3 is TGTGCCAGCAGTACCGACAGGGGAGCAGATACGCAGTATTTT. The J gene is TRBJ2-3, the V gene TRBV6-2 or TRBV6-3; the match to TRBD1 covers 8 bases. CDR3 length: 14 amino acids. J gave up 4 bases and V 5 bases, and 5 bases lay outside the gene matches. The germline CDR1 and CDR2 sequences are MNHEY and SVGEGT.

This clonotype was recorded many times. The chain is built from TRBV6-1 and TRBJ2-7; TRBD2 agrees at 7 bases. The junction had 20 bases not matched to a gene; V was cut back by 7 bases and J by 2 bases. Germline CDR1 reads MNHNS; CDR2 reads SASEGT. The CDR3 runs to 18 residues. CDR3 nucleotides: TGTGCCAGCACTCCTCCGGGCAGGGCAGCTAGCGGTGCCTACGAGCAGTACTTC. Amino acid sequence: CASTPPGRAASGAYEQYF.

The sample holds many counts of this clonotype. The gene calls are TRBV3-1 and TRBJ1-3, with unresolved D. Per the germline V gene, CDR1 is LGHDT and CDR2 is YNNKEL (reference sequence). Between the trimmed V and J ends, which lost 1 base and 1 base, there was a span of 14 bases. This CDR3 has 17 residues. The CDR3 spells CASSQVRETKSGNTIYF. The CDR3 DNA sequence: TGTGCCAGCAGCCAAGTACGGGAAACTAAATCTGGAAACACCATATATTTT. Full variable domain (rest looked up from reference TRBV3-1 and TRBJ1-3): DTAVSQTPKYLVTQMGNDKSIKCEQNLGHDTMYWYKQDSKKFLKIMFSYNNKELIINETVPNRFSPKSPDKAHLNLHINSLELGDSAVYFCASSQVRETKSGNTIYFGEGSWLTVV.

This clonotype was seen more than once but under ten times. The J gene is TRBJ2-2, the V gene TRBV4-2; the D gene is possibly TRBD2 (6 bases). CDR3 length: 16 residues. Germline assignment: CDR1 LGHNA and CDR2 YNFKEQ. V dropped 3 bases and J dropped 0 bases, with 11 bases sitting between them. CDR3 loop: CASSQSGLSNTGELFF. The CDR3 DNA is TGTGCCAGCAGCCAGAGTGGACTATCGAACACCGGGGAGCTGTTTTTT.

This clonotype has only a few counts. CDR3 in amino acids: CASSRRVSDTEAFF. CDR3 bases: TGTGCCAGCAGCCGAAGGGTTAGCGACACTGAAGCTTTCTTT. The chain recombines TRBV25-1 with TRBJ1-1; D unclear. Trimming took off 6 bases at V and 3 bases at J, with 14 bases between the two ends. Germline lookup yields CDR1 MGHDK and CDR2 SYGVNS. The CDR3 spans 14 residues.

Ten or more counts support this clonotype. CDR3 DNA: TGTGCCAGCAGTCAGGCCAGGGTCGACACTGAAGCTTTCTTT. Protein sequence: CASSQARVDTEAFF. This chain joins TRBV28 and TRBJ1-1, with D perhaps TRBD1 (5 bases). In germline, CDR1 is MDHEN, CDR2 SYDVKM. V lost 5 bases, J lost 3 bases, and 13 bases lay in between. The CDR3 loop spans 14 amino acids. Looking up the rest from reference TRBV28 and TRBJ1-1 gives the full variable domain: DVKVTQSSRYLVKRTGEKVFLECVQDMDHENMFWYRQDPGLGLRLIYFSYDVKMKEKGDIPEGYSVSREKKERFSLILESASTNQTSMYLCASSQARVDTEAFFGQGTRLTVV.

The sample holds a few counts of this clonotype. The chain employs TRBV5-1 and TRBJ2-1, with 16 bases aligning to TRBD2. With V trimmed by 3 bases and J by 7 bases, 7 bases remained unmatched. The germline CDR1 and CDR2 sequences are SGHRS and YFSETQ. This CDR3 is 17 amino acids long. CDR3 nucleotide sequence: TGCGCCAGCAGCTACTCCGGGACTAGCGGGAGGGTGAATGAGCAGTTCTTC. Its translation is CASSYSGTSGRVNEQFF. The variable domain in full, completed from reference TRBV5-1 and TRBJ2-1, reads KAGVTQTPRYLIKTRGQQVTLSCSPISGHRSVSWYQQTPGQGLQFLFEYFSETQRNKGNFPGRFSGRQFSNSRSEMNVSTLELGDSALYLCASSYSGTSGRVNEQFFGPGTRLTVL.

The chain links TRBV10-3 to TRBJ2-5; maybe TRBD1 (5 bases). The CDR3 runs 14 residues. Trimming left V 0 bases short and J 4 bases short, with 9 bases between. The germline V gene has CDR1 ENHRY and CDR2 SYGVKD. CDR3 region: CAISESKGAETQYF. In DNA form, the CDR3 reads TGTGCCATCAGTGAGTCAAAAGGGGCAGAGACCCAGTACTTC.

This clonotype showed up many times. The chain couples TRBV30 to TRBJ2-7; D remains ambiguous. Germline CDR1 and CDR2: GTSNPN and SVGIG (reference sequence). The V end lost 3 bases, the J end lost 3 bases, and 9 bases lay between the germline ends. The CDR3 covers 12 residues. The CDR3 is CAWSRDHYEQYF. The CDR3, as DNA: TGTGCCTGGAGCCGAGACCACTACGAGCAGTACTTC.

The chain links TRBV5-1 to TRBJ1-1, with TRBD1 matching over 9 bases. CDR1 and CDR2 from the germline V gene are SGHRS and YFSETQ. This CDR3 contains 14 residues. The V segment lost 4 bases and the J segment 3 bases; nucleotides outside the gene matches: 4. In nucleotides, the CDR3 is TGCGCCAGCAGCACGGACAGGGGTTACACTGAAGCTTTCTTT. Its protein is CASSTDRGYTEAFF.

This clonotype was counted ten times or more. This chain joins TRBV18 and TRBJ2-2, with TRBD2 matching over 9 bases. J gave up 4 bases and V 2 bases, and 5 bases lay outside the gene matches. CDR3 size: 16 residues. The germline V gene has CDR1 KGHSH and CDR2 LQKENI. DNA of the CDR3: TGTGCCAGCTCACCAGGGATAGCGGGAGTCACCGGGGAGCTGTTTTTT. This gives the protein CASSPGIAGVTGELFF.

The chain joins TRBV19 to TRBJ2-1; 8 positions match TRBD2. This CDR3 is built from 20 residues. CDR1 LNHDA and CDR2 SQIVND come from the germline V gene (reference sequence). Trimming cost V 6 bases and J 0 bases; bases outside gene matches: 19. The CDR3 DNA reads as TGTGCCAGTAGCGACCTTAGCGGGACAACCTACCCTAGCTCCTACAATGAGCAGTTCTTC. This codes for CASSDLSGTTYPSSYNEQFF. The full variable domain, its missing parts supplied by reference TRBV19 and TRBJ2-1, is DGGITQSPKYLFRKEGQNVTLSCEQNLNHDAMYWYRQDPGQGLRLIYYSQIVNDFQKGDIAEGYSVSREKKESFPLTVTSAQKNPTAFYLCASSDLSGTTYPSSYNEQFFGPGTRLTVL.

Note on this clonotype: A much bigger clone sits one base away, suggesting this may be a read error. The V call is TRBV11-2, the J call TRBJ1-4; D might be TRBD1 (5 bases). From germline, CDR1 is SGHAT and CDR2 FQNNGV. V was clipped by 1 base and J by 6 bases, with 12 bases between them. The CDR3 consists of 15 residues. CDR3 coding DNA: TGTGCCAGCAGCTTAGGAGGGACGTCTTATGAAAAACTGTTTTTT. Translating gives CASSLGGTSYEKLFF.

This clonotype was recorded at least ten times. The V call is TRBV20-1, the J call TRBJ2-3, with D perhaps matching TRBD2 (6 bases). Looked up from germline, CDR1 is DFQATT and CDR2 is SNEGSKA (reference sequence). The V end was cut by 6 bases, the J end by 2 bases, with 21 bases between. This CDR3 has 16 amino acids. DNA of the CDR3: TGCAGTGCCAGCGCGGGGATCGGGTGGACCACAGATACGCAGTATTTT. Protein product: CSASAGIGWTTDTQYF.